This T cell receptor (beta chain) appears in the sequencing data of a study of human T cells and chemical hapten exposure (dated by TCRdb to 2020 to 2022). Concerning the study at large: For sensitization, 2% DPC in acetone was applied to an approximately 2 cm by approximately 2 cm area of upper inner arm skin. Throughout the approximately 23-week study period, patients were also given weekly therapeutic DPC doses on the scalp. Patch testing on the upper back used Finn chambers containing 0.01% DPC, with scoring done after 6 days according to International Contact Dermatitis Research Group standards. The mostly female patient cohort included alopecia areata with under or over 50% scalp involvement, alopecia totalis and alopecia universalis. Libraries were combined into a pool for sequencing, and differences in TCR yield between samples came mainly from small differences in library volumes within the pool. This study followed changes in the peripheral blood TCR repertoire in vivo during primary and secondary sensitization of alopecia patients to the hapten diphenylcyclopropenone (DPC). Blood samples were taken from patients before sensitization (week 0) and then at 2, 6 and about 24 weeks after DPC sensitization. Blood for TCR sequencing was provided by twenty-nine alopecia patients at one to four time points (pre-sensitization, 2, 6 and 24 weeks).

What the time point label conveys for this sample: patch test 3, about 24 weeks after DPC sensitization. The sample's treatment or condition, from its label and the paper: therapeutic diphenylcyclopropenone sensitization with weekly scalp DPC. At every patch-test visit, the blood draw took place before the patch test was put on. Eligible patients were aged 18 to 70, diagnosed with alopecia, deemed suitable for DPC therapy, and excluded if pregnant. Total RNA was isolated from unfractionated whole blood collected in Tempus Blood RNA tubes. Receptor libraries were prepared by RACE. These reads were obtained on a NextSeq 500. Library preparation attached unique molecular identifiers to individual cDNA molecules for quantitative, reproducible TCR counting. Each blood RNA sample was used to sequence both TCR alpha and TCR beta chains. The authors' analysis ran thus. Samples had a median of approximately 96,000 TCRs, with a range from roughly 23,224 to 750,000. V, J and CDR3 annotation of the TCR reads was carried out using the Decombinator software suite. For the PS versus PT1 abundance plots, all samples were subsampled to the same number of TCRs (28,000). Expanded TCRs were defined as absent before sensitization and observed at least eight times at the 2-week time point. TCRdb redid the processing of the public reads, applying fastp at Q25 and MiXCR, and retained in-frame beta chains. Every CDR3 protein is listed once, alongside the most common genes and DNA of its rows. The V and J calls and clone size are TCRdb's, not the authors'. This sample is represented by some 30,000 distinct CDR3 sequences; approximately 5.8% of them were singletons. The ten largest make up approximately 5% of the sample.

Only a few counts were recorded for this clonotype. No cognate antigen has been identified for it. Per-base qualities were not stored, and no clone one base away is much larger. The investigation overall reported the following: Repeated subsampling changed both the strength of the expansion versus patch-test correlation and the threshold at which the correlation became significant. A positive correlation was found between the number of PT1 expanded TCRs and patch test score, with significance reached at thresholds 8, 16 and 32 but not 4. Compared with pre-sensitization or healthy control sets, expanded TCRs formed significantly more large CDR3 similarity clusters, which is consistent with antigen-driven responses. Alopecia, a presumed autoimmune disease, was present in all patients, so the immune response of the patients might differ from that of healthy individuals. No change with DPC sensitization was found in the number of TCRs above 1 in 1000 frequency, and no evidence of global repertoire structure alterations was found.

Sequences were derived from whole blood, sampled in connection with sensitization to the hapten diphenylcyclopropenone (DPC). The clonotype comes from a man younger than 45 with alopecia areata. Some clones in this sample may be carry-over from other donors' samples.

The DNA is TGTGCCAGCGCGGAACCAGATACGCAGTATTTT. Protein translation: CASAEPDTQYF. Recombination joined TRBV6-2 or TRBV6-3 with TRBJ2-3; too little of a D gene remains to name it. Inclusive of the bounding cysteine and phenylalanine, the CDR3 is 11 residues long. Here the CDR3 DNA is all that survives: 33 bases in frame from base 1. V is cut by 8 bases and J by 4 bases, and the space between the germline ends is 7 bases. Taken from the germline V gene, the CDR1 and CDR2 loops are MNHEY and SVGEGT.